What follows describes a single TCR beta chain. No antigen is known for it. The record has no base qualities; no much larger clone is one base away. This sample stems from a study of shared clonotypes between healthy human individuals (dated by TCRdb to 2018 to 2021). With regard to the full study: A couple of women and three men aged 18 to 49 years were included in the cohort. Blood TCR repertoires of a handful of healthy adults were deeply sequenced to estimate repertoire size and the extent of clonotype sharing between individuals. For each donor, CD4 naive and CD4 memory were each given three plates, CD8 naive was given two plates, and CD8 memory was given one plate. Per donor, leukapheresis produced somewhere between about 0.9 and 9 billion PBMCs. To increase sequencing depth and limit assay-specific biases, TCR repertoire library preparation and sequencing were carried out by different laboratories using diverse techniques.

CDR1 MNHEY and CDR2 SMNVEV were looked up in the germline V gene (reference sequence). The trim is 7 bases for V and 5 bases for J, with a gap of 18 bases between the germline ends. The CDR3 runs 14 amino acids, cysteine and phenylalanine included. This entry keeps only the CDR3 DNA: 42 bases, framed from base 1. Using the deep immunoSEQ assay, multiplex PCR amplified TCR CDR3 regions from genomic DNA. For each cell subset, the extracted genomic DNA was distributed evenly across all wells of several immunoSEQ 96-well plates, and each plate served as one replicate. Each replicate PCR for sorted subsets received around 200 ng genomic DNA, equal to about 30,000 T cell genomes. Purified libraries were measured with a Qubit 3.0 fluorometer, size-checked on a Bioanalyzer 2100, and measured again with the KAPA Library Quantification kit. Every immunoSEQ 96-well plate was sequenced on a separate single-read 150-cycle Illumina NextSeq 550 flow cell. As for the authors' bioinformatics: Because the immunoSEQ output included only junctional sequences and no quality scores, the filtering could not be the same as the filtering used for full-length reads. Sequences were annotated with PyIR, a Python wrapper for IgBLAST v1.9, using IMGT germline references to assign V/J genes and CDR3. Any read was removed if the V/J assignment was weak (E-value above 1e-6), the CDR3 was missing, or the read contained stop codons, out-of-frame junctions, or ambiguous translated residues. A V3J clonotype was defined by an identical inferred V gene, J gene, and CDR3 amino acid sequence. Percentage overlap between repertoires was calculated by dividing the number of shared unique clonotypes by the size of the smaller repertoire. Three approaches were used to assess repertoire richness: RTK rarefaction, the Chao1 estimator, and Recon v2.1 estimates of unobserved clonotypes. Generation probabilities were computed with OLGA for all TCRbeta clonotypes obtained by the gDNA method from several donors. Here the immuneACCESS table is served through TCRdb, limited to in-frame sequences with V and J called. Missing clones are a known gap in these copies; in checked studies unresolved V genes cover under half, and the rest lacks a known reason. For V, J and clone size, that table is used; D and trimming come from the DNA. The sample table records about 1.1 million clones; roughly 80% of these occur just once. The ten largest clonotypes hold over 0.8% of the sample.

Beyond this particular receptor, the publication reports: Higher generation probabilities were observed for clonotypes shared by all four sorted-subset donors than for non-shared clonotypes. Pairwise subsampling indicated that sequencing depth was expected to affect the degree of clonotype sharing among donors. The genetic and exposure-history diversity represented was limited by the small number of donors. Rarefaction of sorted-subset datasets indicated incomplete sequencing despite the large sequencing depth. Sampling was limited to blood, and TCR repertoires in tissue likely differ from TCR repertoires in blood. Sharing across several donors was observed for 4.5% to 6.5% of naive CD4, less than 4% of naive CD8, 2% to 2.5% of memory CD4, and about 0.38% of memory CD8 clonotypes. Naive subsets generally had larger estimated clonotype richness than memory subsets.

Healthy HIV-negative adults with no recently reported acute infections or vaccinations were included as donors. Every donor was a Caucasian adult residing in Nashville, Tennessee, USA. CD4+ T cells were enriched through magnetic negative selection, after which naive cells were positively selected on CD45RA and the remaining negative fraction served as the memory subset. Blood was obtained by leukapheresis, after which PBMCs were separated by Ficoll-Histopaque density gradient centrifugation and cryopreserved in liquid nitrogen vapor phase. Analytical flow cytometry was used to check the purity and quantity of each magnetically sorted T cell population. Genomic DNA was isolated from each sorted fraction and quantified by UV absorbance on a Nanodrop 2000c.

The chain is made from TRBV27 and TRBJ2-7; the D gene cannot be resolved reliably. This TCR came from a man younger than 35 in good health. Some clones in this sample may be carry-over from other donors' samples. Sequenced input: memory CD4+ T cells from PBMCs. Taken with the paper, the label for cell subset or site translates to: CD45RA-negative fraction. The CDR3 is CASTRVGDQNEQYF. In nucleotide form, the sequence is TGTGCCAGCACCCGAGTGGGCGACCAAAACGAGCAGTACTTC.